This TCR beta chain was sequenced during a study of cytomegalovirus exposure and HLA in healthy donors. Both 60 Vbeta primers and 13 Jbeta primers went into the PCR. Libraries were prepared by immunoSEQ multiplex PCR; TCRdb keeps only in-frame clonotypes and omits some of them. Among 200,000 or so clones listed, 78% were seen once. Germline V lookup: CDR1 MGHRA, CDR2 YSYEKL. The CDR3 runs 14 residues. Trimming removed 4 bases at V and 5 bases at J, with 12 bases between. The material sequenced was PBMCs. The TCR comes from a woman aged 25 to 45 in good health and CMV-seropositive. The genes are TRBV4-1 and TRBJ2-1; D possibly corresponds to TRBD2 (6 bases). The DNA of the CDR3 is TGCGCCAGCAGCCCCGGGGGAGTGAACAATGAGCAGTTCTTC. Translation gives CASSPGGVNNEQFF.